What follows are 10 T cell receptor beta chains derived from one specimen sequenced in a study of blood T cells in healthy people across ages (dated by TCRdb to the mid-2010s). Library prep was done by 5' RACE. The sequencing machine was an Illumina HiSeq 2500. A second PCR of roughly 7 to 11 cycles was run with a J-beta primer mix and a sample-barcoded 5' primer. In-frame beta chains were kept once TCRdb had trimmed the public reads at Q25 with fastp and called clones with MiXCR. Rows with one shared CDR3 protein collapse into an entry with the most common genes and DNA. This sample is represented by some 710,000 distinct CDR3 sequences; more than 35% of them were singletons. The ten top clones hold less than 20% of the sample. Input material: blood. These receptors were collected from an older man in good health.

This clonotype was observed at least ten times. This chain uses TRBV7-2 with TRBJ2-3; D may be TRBD2 (5 bases). This CDR3 is 13 amino acids long. V shed 0 bases and J shed 6 bases, with 7 bases lying between them. Germline V gives CDR1 SGHTA, CDR2 FQGNSA. CDR3 bases: TGTGCCAGCAGCTTAGCGGTAGCGGATACGCAGTATTTT. Its translation is CASSLAVADTQYF.

There are a few counts of this clonotype. This may come from a read error, since a much larger clone is one base off. The chain employs TRBV5-1 and TRBJ2-7; unclear D gene. The CDR3 sequence is 12 residues long. Germline CDR1 is SGHRS and CDR2 is YFSETQ. V lost 0 bases and J lost 2, with 3 bases in between. This CDR3 reads CASSLDAYEQYF. CDR3 nucleotide sequence: TGCGCCAGCAGCTTGGACGCCTACGAGCAGTACTTC.

Concerning this clonotype: Germline and junction disagree at one end, which may indicate a read error. The V gene is TRBV7-7, the J gene TRBJ2-2; the match to TRBD1 covers 9 bases. CDR3 size: 15 residues. Germline loops: CDR1 SSHAT, CDR2 FNYEAQ (reference sequence). CDR3 nucleotide sequence: TGTGCTAGCAGCCTCAACAGGGGGCTCACCGGGGAGCTGTTTTTT. This translates into CASSLNRGLTGELFF.

The V gene is TRBV7-2, the J gene TRBJ2-7, with TRBD2 identical over 9 bases. The J call may be mistaken, given a closer DNA end match to TRBJ2-5. Germline V gene lookup returns CDR1 SGHTA and CDR2 FQGNSA. CDR3 length equals 16 residues. The CDR3 DNA is TGTGCCAGCAGCCTCAATAGCGGGAGCTTCGGAGAGACCCAGTACTTC. Its protein product is CASSLNSGSFGETQYF.

The chain couples TRBV28 to TRBJ2-7; 10 positions agree with TRBD2. After removal of 2 bases from V and 4 bases from J, the junction contained 14 bases not matched to a gene. The length of the CDR3 is 18 residues. Germline CDR1 reads MDHEN; CDR2 reads SYDVKM. The CDR3 loop is CASSLIARASGSRYEQYF. As DNA, the CDR3 is TGTGCCAGCAGTTTAATCGCCAGGGCTAGCGGGAGTCGATACGAGCAGTACTTC.

This clonotype appeared once. This sequence joins TRBV4-3 and TRBJ2-2, with D perhaps matching TRBD1 (5 bases). V lost 4 bases and J 1 base, leaving 13 bases between the germline ends. From germline, CDR1 is LGHNA and CDR2 YSLEER. This CDR3 region has 16 residues. The CDR3 loop is CASSLRVVGNTGELFF. The CDR3 DNA reads as TGCGCCAGCAGCCTCAGGGTAGTGGGGAACACCGGGGAGCTGTTTTTT.

The chain uses TRBV6-2 or TRBV6-3 and TRBJ1-5, with TRBD1 matching 8 bases. CDR1 MNHEY and CDR2 SVGEGT come from the germline V gene. V shed 2 bases, J shed 6 bases, and the junction held 9 bases outside the gene matches. The length of the CDR3 is 16 residues. CDR3 loop: CASSYTWSGGSQPQHF. CDR3 DNA sequence: TGTGCCAGCAGTTACACCTGGTCAGGGGGCAGTCAGCCCCAGCATTTT.

This clonotype has more than one count but fewer than ten. The rearrangement links TRBV20-1 to TRBJ2-5; TRBD2 matches 9 bases. Per the germline V gene, CDR1 is DFQATT and CDR2 is SNEGSKA (reference sequence). Germline trimming cut 1 base from V and 4 bases from J; bases unmatched to any gene: 19. The CDR3 loop spans 19 amino acids. The CDR3 sequence is CSARAAPRAGGPIGETQYF. Written as DNA, the CDR3 is TGCAGTGCTAGAGCTGCCCCTCGAGCGGGAGGCCCCATTGGAGAGACCCAGTACTTC.

Only a few counts were recorded for this clonotype. The rearrangement joins TRBV27 to TRBJ1-6; 8 bases align to TRBD1. With V trimmed by 6 bases and J by 2 bases, 0 bases remained unmatched. This CDR3 has 14 residues. Germline-derived CDR1 and CDR2 are MNHEY and SMNVEV (reference sequence). CDR3 residues: CASRQGAYNSPLHF. CDR3 nucleotide sequence: TGTGCCAGCAGACAGGGGGCCTATAATTCACCCCTCCACTTT.

The chain is built from TRBV7-2 and TRBJ2-7, with 8 bases matching TRBD1. V was pared by 1 base and J by 0 bases, with 5 bases of the junction left unmatched. Germline CDR1 SGHTA, CDR2 FQGNSA. This CDR3 spans 16 amino acids. CDR3 protein: CASSLVFGQGSYEQYF. As DNA, the CDR3 is TGTGCCAGCAGCTTAGTATTTGGACAGGGCTCCTACGAGCAGTACTTC.